This entry features one T cell receptor beta chain sequence. Its target is not known. This specimen belongs to a study of breast tumors, draining lymph nodes, adjacent tissues. Findings of the study overall: Tumor TCR diversity was below lymph nodes but above nontumor tissue. Data fit most tumor T cells coming from lymph node, expanding in tumor. The lymph node origin of tumor T cells was framed as consistent with a hypothesis, not demonstrated. Tumor and nontumor repertoires were significantly more similar in luminal-like than in basal-like breast cancer.

TCRdb redid the calling of the multiplex PCR reads with MiXCR, one entry per CDR3 protein. The sample contains tens of thousands of distinct CDR3 sequences, around 35% of which appear only once. This CDR3 has 15 residues. The germline V and J ends were trimmed by 0 bases and 4 bases, with 10 bases remaining between them. Looked up from germline, CDR1 is LNHNV and CDR2 is YYDKDF (reference sequence). Sample: breast tumor tissue. The chain uses TRBV15 and TRBJ2-1; the D gene is possibly TRBD2 (6 bases). The clonotype originates from a female donor with breast cancer. Some clones in this sample may be carry-over from other donors' samples. Written as DNA, the CDR3 is TGTGCCACCAGCAGAGAAGGGGCGGGATACAATGAGCAGTTCTTC. Translation gives CATSREGAGYNEQFF.